This paragraph covers one T cell receptor (beta chain) sequence. Its antigen is unknown. The junction shows a germline mismatch at one end, possibly a read error. These data belong to a study of T cell repertoires in cytomegalovirus infection. Study-wide context: Through public TCR beta signatures, both CMV infection and matching HLA type were indicated. Study results and limitations: The response measured ex vivo was dominated by TCR beta clonotypes (HLA-C-restricted and CMV-specific). There were carriers of CMV plus the relevant HLA, and cumulative public TCR beta family frequency identified them.

Each CDR3 protein gets one entry after TCRdb re-called the reads with MiXCR. Here the sample spans some 440,000 distinct CDR3 sequences, around 32% being singletons. The CDR3 is 13 residues long. CDR1 SGHTA and CDR2 FQGNSA come from the germline V gene. The V call is TRBV7-2, the J call TRBJ1-5, with D hard to call. The material sequenced was PBMCs. This sequence was found in a human donor in good health (CMV status not recorded). Some clones in this sample may be carry-over from other donors' samples. CDR3 nucleotides: TGTTCCAGCAGCATTGACCGCCATCAACCCCAGAATTTT. Its protein product is CSSSIDRHQPQNF.